A single sample gave rise to the 18 T cell receptor beta chains below, sequenced in a study of response to subunit inactivated influenza vaccine. TCRdb reprocessed the RT-PCR reads via MiXCR and lists one record per CDR3 protein. The table includes around 750,000 distinct CDR3 sequences, less than 25% detected once. The sequences come from PBMCs from blood, collected approximately 5 days after vaccination. These receptors all come from a man aged 45-65 years who received an inactivated influenza vaccine.

This clonotype was seen more than once but under ten times. The V gene is TRBV6-2 or TRBV6-3, the J gene TRBJ2-3; 9 bases align to TRBD1. Germline V gives CDR1 MNHEY, CDR2 SVGEGT. This CDR3 comprises 15 residues. Trimming at V came to 5 bases and at J to 5 bases, leaving 8 bases not matched to a gene. The CDR3 DNA reads as TGTGCCAGCAGTGCAACAGGGGGCGTTCTAGATACGCAGTATTTT. Protein product: CASSATGGVLDTQYF.

Only a few counts were recorded for this clonotype. This rearrangement joins TRBV12-3 or TRBV12-4 to TRBJ2-1; 11 nucleotides agree with TRBD1. V shed 5 bases and J 3 bases; nucleotides not matched to a gene: 9. The CDR3 runs 17 residues. The CDR3 reads CASSGLRTGGYYNEQFF. In DNA form, the CDR3 reads TGTGCCAGCAGTGGACTCAGGACAGGGGGCTACTACAATGAGCAGTTCTTC.

The chain couples TRBV28 to TRBJ2-3, with 11 bases identical to TRBD2. The junction had 10 bases not matched to a gene; V was cut back by 7 bases and J by 4 bases. Germline V gives CDR1 MDHEN, CDR2 SYDVKM. The CDR3 has 16 amino acids. The CDR3 nucleotides read TGTGCCAGCAACCTCAATAGCGGGAGGGGCGCAGATACGCAGTATTTT. Translation gives CASNLNSGRGADTQYF.

In this sample, this clonotype turned up a few times. The chain employs TRBV20-1 and TRBJ1-2; TRBD1 matches at 8 bases. CDR1 is DFQATT and CDR2 is SNEGSKA in the germline V gene (reference sequence). CDR3 length: 12 amino acids. Losses at the gene ends were 5 bases for V and 4 bases for J; bases not matched to a gene: 3. The CDR3 DNA sequence: TGCAGTGCTGCAGGGGGCGTCTATGGCTACACCTTC. Its protein is CSAAGGVYGYTF.

The chain combines TRBV10-3 with TRBJ2-3; 9 bases align to TRBD2. V was pared by 8 bases and J by 5 bases, with 8 bases of the junction left unmatched. The CDR3 is made up of 14 amino acids. Looked up from germline, CDR1 is ENHRY and CDR2 is SYGVKD. This CDR3 reads CAISAGGALDTQYF. The CDR3 region has the DNA TGTGCCATCTCGGCGGGGGGGGCCTTAGATACGCAGTATTTT.

This clonotype appeared many times. The rearrangement joins TRBV20-1 to TRBJ1-5; D possibly corresponds to TRBD1 (5 bases). CDR1 and CDR2 from the germline V gene are DFQATT and SNEGSKA (reference sequence). V lost 5 bases and J lost 1, with 12 bases in between. This CDR3 has 14 residues. The CDR3 DNA follows: TGCAGTGCTTCCCAACGGGGGAGCAATCAGCCCCAGCATTTT. It translates to CSASQRGSNQPQHF.

Concerning this clonotype: Its ends do not fully match the called genes, so a read error is possible. J is TRBJ2-4 and V is TRBV5-1; possibly TRBD2 for D (5 bases). CDR3 length: 15 amino acids. The germline V gene encodes CDR1 SGHRS and CDR2 YFSETQ. The CDR3 loop is CASSLGGGAQNIQYF. The CDR3 nucleotides read TGCGCCAGCAGCTTAGGAGGTGGAGCCCAAAACATTCAGTACTTC.

This clonotype has ten or more counts. The chain joins TRBV20-1 to TRBJ2-5, with TRBD2 matching over 11 bases. Looked up from germline, CDR1 is DFQATT and CDR2 is SNEGSKA (reference sequence). The CDR3 is 14 residues long. Trimming at V came to 4 bases and at J to 3 bases, leaving 4 bases not matched to a gene. As DNA, the CDR3 is TGCAGTGCTAATCCGGGACTAGCGGAAGAGACCCAGTACTTC. Its protein is CSANPGLAEETQYF.

This clonotype was observed a handful of times. The CDR3 here is CAIGTSGIEQYF. CDR3 coding DNA: TGTGCCATCGGGACTAGCGGGATCGAGCAGTACTTC. This sequence joins TRBV10-3 and TRBJ2-7; 13 bases agree with TRBD2. This CDR3 region has 12 residues. In germline, CDR1 is ENHRY, CDR2 SYGVKD. Germline trimming cut 8 bases from V and 6 bases from J; bases unmatched to any gene: 1.

This chain links TRBV4-3 with TRBJ2-4; TRBD1 matches 12 bases. V trimming: 0 bases; J trimming: 0 bases; junction bases outside the gene matches: 9. Germline assignment: CDR1 LGHNA and CDR2 YSLEER. CDR3 length: 20 amino acids. This CDR3 reads CASSQDPGTGGAGAKNIQYF. CDR3 bases: TGCGCCAGCAGCCAAGATCCCGGGACAGGGGGCGCGGGAGCCAAAAACATTCAGTACTTC.

This clonotype has a handful of counts. This chain uses TRBV10-3 with TRBJ2-1, with D perhaps TRBD2 (5 bases). Trimming stripped 4 bases from V and 5 bases from J, with 9 bases between. The CDR3 loop spans 13 amino acids. Per germline, CDR1 ENHRY and CDR2 SYGVKD. The CDR3: CAISGLNNNEQFF. The CDR3 DNA reads as TGTGCCATCAGTGGACTAAATAACAATGAGCAGTTCTTC.

This clonotype was seen a handful of times. The chain carries TRBV20-1 and TRBJ1-5; the match to TRBD1 covers 7 bases. This CDR3 spans 14 amino acids. Germline CDR1 DFQATT, CDR2 SNEGSKA (reference sequence). Trimming cost V 6 bases and J 2 bases; bases outside gene matches: 7. The CDR3 spells CSATEGAGNQPQHF. The DNA for the CDR3 is TGCAGTGCGACCGAGGGGGCTGGCAATCAGCCCCAGCATTTT.

The V gene is TRBV4-3, the J gene TRBJ2-1; D unresolved. CDR1 is LGHNA and CDR2 is YSLEER in the germline V gene. Trimming stripped 0 bases from V and 0 bases from J, with 12 bases between. The CDR3 runs to 17 residues. In DNA, the CDR3 is TGCGCCAGCAGCCAAGATTTAACTCCAAGCTCCTACAATGAGCAGTTCTTC. Residues: CASSQDLTPSSYNEQFF.

The chain is built from TRBV4-2 and TRBJ2-7; the D is unclear. The CDR3 loop spans 14 amino acids. Germline CDR1 is LGHNA and CDR2 is YNFKEQ. The V end lost 0 bases, the J end lost 5 bases, and 11 bases lay between the germline ends. The CDR3 bases are TGTGCCAGCAGCCAAGACTGGCGACAAGACGAGCAGTACTTC. Its protein product is CASSQDWRQDEQYF.

This clonotype was detected a few times. The chain carries TRBV4-2 and TRBJ2-6; D is perhaps TRBD2 (5 bases). Germline V CDR1 and CDR2: LGHNA, YNFKEQ. The CDR3 extends over 16 amino acids. V dropped 3 bases and J dropped 0 bases, with 9 bases sitting between them. The CDR3 DNA sequence: TGTGCCAGCAGCCAGGAGGTCGGCTCTGGGGCCAACGTCCTGACTTTC. Protein product: CASSQEVGSGANVLTF.

This clonotype was counted between two and nine times. The V gene is TRBV6-2 or TRBV6-3, the J gene TRBJ2-1; 7 nucleotides agree with TRBD2. The J segment lost 1 base and the V segment lost 2 bases, leaving 5 bases of the junction unmatched. CDR3 length equals 16 residues. Germline CDR1 is MNHEY and CDR2 is SVGEGT. This CDR3 reads CASSYQAGRSYNEQFF. The CDR3 coding sequence is TGTGCCAGCAGTTACCAAGCGGGAAGGTCCTACAATGAGCAGTTCTTC.

This clonotype has at least ten counts. This chain links TRBV29-1 with TRBJ2-2; D perhaps matches TRBD1 (5 bases). The CDR3 sequence is 14 residues long. With 5 bases removed from V and 1 base from J, the gap between germline ends came to 11 bases. Germline V gene sequence: CDR1 SQVTM, CDR2 ANQGSEA. CDR3 loop: CSVHRQGNTGELFF. CDR3 DNA: TGCAGCGTTCATCGGCAGGGGAACACCGGGGAGCTGTTTTTT.

This clonotype has a handful of counts. The J gene is TRBJ2-6, the V gene TRBV4-3, with D hard to call. V lost 3 bases to trimming and J lost 2 bases, with 17 bases between them. Germline CDR1 reads LGHNA; CDR2 reads YSLEER. The CDR3 consists of 18 residues. This chain's CDR3 is CASSQNPNLAPGANVLTF. Written as DNA, the CDR3 is TGCGCCAGCAGCCAGAACCCAAACTTGGCCCCTGGGGCCAACGTCCTGACTTTC.